This TCR beta chain emerged from a study of T-cell reconstitution after alpha-beta-depleted transplantation in children. Molecular barcoding with unique molecular identifiers was used for the TCRbeta library. TCRdb reprocessed the PCR reads with MiXCR, giving one entry per CDR3 protein. This sample has hundreds of thousands of distinct CDR3 sequences, with approximately 12% found just once. Germline V CDR1 and CDR2: SGHTA, FQGNSA. CDR3 length: 16 amino acids. The trim removed 5 bases at V and 7 bases at J, leaving 10 bases unmatched. This receptor was taken from a human donor who donated a stem cell graft to a child with Fanconi anemia. The sequencing here drew on PBMCs, taken from the stem cell graft. The rearrangement links TRBV7-2 to TRBJ1-6; 8 bases are a match to TRBD1. The CDR3 bases are TGTGCCAGCAGCCGGGGACCGACAGGGGAAAATTCACCCCTCCACTTT. Amino acids: CASSRGPTGENSPLHF.